The sequence of this TCR beta chain was determined in a study of shared clonotypes between healthy human individuals. About the research overall: Per donor, three plates held CD4 naive cells, three held CD4 memory, two held CD8 naive and one held CD8 memory. General study results and limits: Between several donors, naive CD4 clonotypes were shared at a level of about 5%. Clonotypes not shared had lower generation probabilities than those common to all four donors.

Data came from immunoSEQ multiplex PCR; TCRdb stores just in-frame clones and leaves some out. This table has about 1 million clones, 65% to 75% appearing once. Per germline, CDR1 LNHDA and CDR2 SQIVND (reference sequence). V dropped 4 bases and J dropped 4; count of bases not matched to a gene: 10. This CDR3 comprises 16 residues. Regarding this clone: Its antigen is not known.

This clonotype was obtained from a man in his late teens or twenties in good health. The rearrangement uses TRBV19 and TRBJ1-5; 7 bases are shared with TRBD1. The material sequenced was memory CD4+ T cells sorted from blood. As to subset: CD45RA-negative fraction. CDR3 DNA: TGTGCCAGTAGTACCGCCTCGACAGGGCTTAATCAGCCCCAGCATTTT. Encoded protein: CASSTASTGLNQPQHF.